The present entry profiles one T cell receptor beta chain with its context. This record belongs to a study of blood T cell repertoires in COVID-19. In the study overall: From T cells, B-cell-depleted T cells, or PBMCs came the material, which was cDNA or gDNA.

The table came from immunoSEQ multiplex PCR; TCRdb's copy has only in-frame clones and leaves some out. The data show roughly 250,000 clones, 70% to 90% seen once. The junction had 10 bases not matched to a gene; V was cut back by 5 bases and J by 5 bases. Germline CDR1 is SGHTA and CDR2 is FQGNSA. The length of the CDR3 is 15 residues. The rearrangement uses TRBV7-2 and TRBJ2-5; 8 bases are shared with TRBD2. Sequenced material: peripheral blood. The sequence came from a middle-aged woman who had recovered from COVID-19. The CDR3 coding sequence is TGTGCCAGCAGCCCGGGGGGGGCAGGAGGCGAGACCCAGTACTTC. This gives the protein CASSPGGAGGETQYF. The full variable domain, completed using reference TRBV7-2 and TRBJ2-5, is GAGVSQSPSNKVTEKGKDVELRCDPISGHTALYWYRQSLGQGLEFLIYFQGNSAPDKSGLPSDRFSAERTGGSVSTLTIQRTQQEDSAVYLCASSPGGAGGETQYFGPGTRLLVL.